The rows below give T cell receptor beta chains drawn from one sample of a study of blood T cell repertoires in COVID-19. Sequencing was performed with immunoSEQ multiplex PCR; in TCRdb, only in-frame clones are kept and a portion is missing. The sample has fewer than 450,000 clones; roughly 90% are singletons. The sequenced sample was PBMCs or T cells enriched from blood (not recorded which). The receptors shown here come from a woman in her thirties who had recovered from COVID-19. Both conserved end residues are part of each CDR3. The D gene is left open where the match is weak. For some rows the clone size is stated as once, few or many, or as a class when expanded; others skip it.

V	size	J	D	DNA	CDR3
TRBV6-2/TRBV6-3	-	TRBJ2-2	TRBD2	TGTGCCAGCAGTTACCGACTAGCGGGGATAACCGGGGAGCTGTTTTTT	CASSYRLAGITGELFF
TRBV27	-	TRBJ2-7	-	TGTGCCAGCAGCCGACTAGACTCCTACGAGCAGTACTTC	CASSRLDSYEQYF
TRBV7-9	-	TRBJ2-1	TRBD1	TGTGCCAGCAGTCCCACAGGGGGCAAGGACAATGAGCAGTTCTTC	CASSPTGGKDNEQFF
TRBV5-6	-	TRBJ1-5	-	TGTGCCAGCAGCTTTTTAGCCAGCAATCAGCCCCAGCATTTT	CASSFLASNQPQHF
TRBV20-1	few	TRBJ1-1	TRBD1	TGCAGTGCTAGAGAGGACAGGGAGGCTTTCTTT	CSAREDREAFF
TRBV5-1	-	TRBJ2-5	-	TGCGCCAGCAGCTTCGGAGGTTCAGAGACCCAGTACTTC	CASSFGGSETQYF
TRBV2	few	TRBJ2-5	-	TGTGCCAGCAGTGCGAGTGGGGGAGGACAAGAGACCCAGTACTTC	CASSASGGGQETQYF
TRBV10-2	-	TRBJ2-3	-	TGCGCCAGCAGTTTACCCTCTTTCACAGGGAAAACAGATACGCAGTATTTT	CASSLPSFTGKTDTQYF
TRBV4-1	-	TRBJ2-3	-	TGCGCCAGCAGCCAAGTAAGGTCGGGGTGGGGCACAGATACGCAGTATTTT	CASSQVRSGWGTDTQYF
TRBV6-1	-	TRBJ1-6	-	TGTGCCAGCAGTGAGAGGAATTTCTATAATTCACCCCTCCACTTT	CASSERNFYNSPLHF
TRBV28	-	TRBJ1-2	-	TGTGCCAGCAGTCTCGACTATGGCTACACCTTC	CASSLDYGYTF
TRBV5-8	-	TRBJ1-6	-	TGTGCCAGCAGCTTGTTCCGTTCACCCCTCCACTTT	CASSLFRSPLHF
TRBV5-6	-	TRBJ1-1	-	TGTGCCAGCAGCTCAGGGATTAACACTGAAGCTTTCTTT	CASSSGINTEAFF
TRBV6-5	-	TRBJ2-7	TRBD2	TGTGCCAGCATCCGCCTCCTTAGCGGGGGTTACGAGCAGTACTTC	CASIRLLSGGYEQYF